This entry lists 18 T cell receptor beta chains sequenced from one sample in a study of PD-1 blockade in classical Hodgkin lymphoma. Stated time point: newly diagnosed, previously untreated cHL patient sample. Some clones are missing from TCRdb's copy, which holds only in-frame ones; the method was immunoSEQ multiplex PCR. Found here are 17,000 or so clones, about 85% of them singletons; the top ten hold roughly 3.9%. The specimen sequenced was peripheral blood mononuclear cells (PBMCs). The receptors stem from a human donor with classical Hodgkin lymphoma.

The chain is built from TRBV7-8 and TRBJ2-1; D remains unclear. Trimming cost V 5 bases and J 5 bases, with 13 bases left between them. CDR1 is SGHVS, CDR2 FQNEAQ, per germline. This CDR3 has 14 amino acids. The CDR3 nucleotides read TGTGCCAGCAGCCACCGCCGCGAACACAATGAGCAGTTCTTC. Encoded protein: CASSHRREHNEQFF.

V usage is TRBV10-3 and J usage is TRBJ2-2; 14 nucleotides align to TRBD2. The J segment lost 7 bases and the V segment lost 10 bases, leaving 8 bases of the junction unmatched. The CDR3 has 15 amino acids. The germline gives CDR1 ENHRY, CDR2 SYGVKD. The CDR3: CASGTSGSRGGELFF. In DNA form, the CDR3 reads TGTGCCAGCGGGACTAGCGGGAGTCGTGGCGGGGAGCTGTTTTTT.

This chain links TRBV18 with TRBJ2-6, with D perhaps TRBD1 (5 bases). CDR1 KGHSH and CDR2 LQKENI come from the germline V gene. The CDR3 extends over 15 amino acids. Trimming stripped 3 bases from V and 0 bases from J, with 6 bases between. CDR3 protein: CASSPTVSGANVLTF. For the CDR3, the DNA is TGTGCCAGCTCACCGACAGTCTCTGGGGCCAACGTCCTGACTTTC.

The J gene is TRBJ2-5, the V gene TRBV7-9, with D hard to call. Trimming removed 2 bases from V and 1 base from J, with 11 bases in between. Looked up from germline, CDR1 is SEHNR and CDR2 is FQNEAQ (reference sequence). The CDR3 has 15 residues. CDR3 DNA: TGTGCCAGCAGCTTATTGGTCGGTAGCCAAGAGACCCAGTACTTC. Its protein product is CASSLLVGSQETQYF.

In nucleotides, the CDR3 is TGCGCCAGCAGGACGGGACTAACGCAAGAGACCCAGTACTTC. It codes for CASRTGLTQETQYF. The chain joins TRBV5-1 to TRBJ2-5; 7 bases match TRBD2. In germline, CDR1 is SGHRS, CDR2 YFSETQ. The CDR3 consists of 14 residues. After removal of 5 bases from V and 2 bases from J, the junction contained 6 bases not matched to a gene.

The chain links TRBV7-2 to TRBJ2-7; D not resolved. The germline V gene has CDR1 SGHTA and CDR2 FQGNSA. The CDR3 has 12 residues. The germline V and J ends were trimmed by 1 base and 6 bases, with 7 bases remaining between them. The DNA for the CDR3 is TGTGCCAGCAGCTTAGGGGCCCTCGAGCAGTACTTC. Its protein product is CASSLGALEQYF.

The chain recombines TRBV7-9 with TRBJ2-5, with a weak D call TRBD1 (5 bases). The J call may be mistaken, given a closer DNA end match to TRBJ2-7. The CDR3 is made up of 12 amino acids. Germline loops: CDR1 SEHNR, CDR2 FQNEAQ (reference sequence). The CDR3 loop reads CASSLGTTEQYF. The CDR3 DNA reads TGTGCCAGCAGCTTAGGGACAACCGAGCAGTACTTC.

This rearrangement joins TRBV4-2 to TRBJ2-2; 8 bases agree with TRBD2. The CDR3 is 15 residues long. Germline V gene lookup returns CDR1 LGHNA and CDR2 YNFKEQ. The V segment lost 4 bases and the J segment 4 bases; nucleotides outside the gene matches: 5. The chain's CDR3 is CASSPRGAGTGELFF. The CDR3 DNA reads TGTGCCAGCAGCCCGCGGGGGGCTGGCACCGGGGAGCTGTTTTTT.

J is TRBJ2-3 and V is TRBV7-9, with 14 bases fitting TRBD2. CDR1 and CDR2 (germline): SEHNR, FQNEAQ (reference sequence). With V trimmed by 3 bases and J by 6 bases, 8 bases remained unmatched. This CDR3 is built from 17 residues. As DNA, the CDR3 is TGTGCCAGCAGCTTCTCCGGGACTAGCGGGAGATTTGATACGCAGTATTTT. The encoded protein is CASSFSGTSGRFDTQYF.

This chain joins TRBV15 and TRBJ1-1; D uncertain. The V gene's germline CDR1 is LNHNV and CDR2 YYDKDF (reference sequence). This CDR3 is built from 15 residues. Trimming took 1 base from V and 1 from J, leaving 10 bases between them. This CDR3 reads CATSRGVVANTEAFF. The CDR3 region has the DNA TGTGCCACCAGCAGAGGTGTGGTGGCGAACACTGAAGCTTTCTTT.

This clone was seen more than once but under ten times. The chain recombines TRBV6-5 with TRBJ2-5; D not resolved. The CDR3 loop spans 14 amino acids. The V and J ends lost 0 bases and 5 bases respectively, with 10 bases between them. Germline CDR1 reads MNHEY; CDR2 reads SVGAGI. The CDR3 region has the DNA TGTGCCAGCAGTTACTCGCCCCGGACGGAGACCCAGTACTTC. Translating it yields CASSYSPRTETQYF.

This sequence joins TRBV10-3 and TRBJ2-7; no clear D. V was trimmed by 2 bases and J by 2 bases, leaving 4 bases between them. The CDR3 runs 12 residues. The V gene's germline CDR1 is ENHRY and CDR2 SYGVKD. CDR3 coding DNA: TGTGCCATCAGTGAGCATACCTACGAGCAGTACTTC. Its protein product is CAISEHTYEQYF.

The sample holds a few counts of this clone. The chain joins TRBV7-2 to TRBJ1-5; TRBD1 is a possible D gene (6 bases). V dropped 4 bases and J dropped 7 bases, with 20 bases sitting between them. This CDR3 is built from 16 residues. CDR1 is SGHTA and CDR2 is FQGNSA in the germline V gene. This chain's CDR3 is CASSSSGGAMRQPQHF. CDR3 sequence (DNA): TGTGCCAGCAGCTCATCGGGGGGGGCAATGCGCCAGCCCCAGCATTTT.

V usage is TRBV6-5 and J usage is TRBJ1-3; the match to TRBD1 covers 8 bases. Germline trimming cut 2 bases from V and 4 bases from J; bases unmatched to any gene: 4. CDR3 length: 15 amino acids. CDR1 MNHEY and CDR2 SVGAGI come from the germline V gene. For the CDR3, the DNA is TGTGCCAGCAGTTACCAGGGACAGGCAGGAAACACCATATATTTT. Residues: CASSYQGQAGNTIYF.

The chain recombines TRBV6-5 with TRBJ1-1, with no clear D. This CDR3 is 16 amino acids long. Germline lookup yields CDR1 MNHEY and CDR2 SVGAGI. V lost 0 bases, J lost 4 bases, and 15 bases lay in between. CDR3 DNA: TGTGCCAGCAGTTACTCTACGAGGGTACGGGGCACTGAAGCTTTCTTT. It yields the protein CASSYSTRVRGTEAFF.

The V call is TRBV5-4, the J call TRBJ2-1; 7 positions agree with TRBD2. The V and J ends lost 5 bases and 9 bases, in that order; junction bases with no gene match: 2. Germline V gene lookup returns CDR1 SGHNT and CDR2 YYREEE (reference sequence). CDR3 length: 11 residues. CDR3: CASSPGGEQFF. CDR3 DNA sequence: TGTGCCAGCAGTCCGGGAGGTGAGCAGTTCTTC.

The chain combines TRBV7-9 with TRBJ1-2; 8 bases align to TRBD1. The CDR3 totals 17 residues. Looked up from germline, CDR1 is SEHNR and CDR2 is FQNEAQ (reference sequence). V lost 4 bases to trimming and J lost 0 bases; unmatched junction nucleotides: 10. The CDR3 nucleotides are TGTGCCAGCAGCTCATGGGACAGGAGCAACTCTAACTATGGCTACACCTTC. This encodes CASSSWDRSNSNYGYTF.

The chain has TRBV30 and TRBJ2-1, with no clear D. From germline, CDR1 is GTSNPN and CDR2 SVGIG (reference sequence). The CDR3 has 14 amino acids. V was pared by 2 bases and J by 7 bases, with 15 bases between. CDR3 loop: CAWSRLPGRNEQFF. For the CDR3, the DNA is TGTGCCTGGAGTCGCTTACCAGGTCGGAATGAGCAGTTCTTC.